The sequence of this T cell receptor beta chain was determined in a study of Tregs in tolerant kidney transplant recipients. Recipients received nonmyeloablative bone marrow transplants from related graft donors, with transient mixed chimerism. The study's findings and limits: Activated donor B cell expansion appeared to reveal the most relevant donor-specific TCRbeta repertoire.

Only one count was recorded for this clone. The target antigen is unknown. CDR3 length equals 16 residues. Germline CDR1 MNHEY, CDR2 SMNVEV (reference sequence). Trimming cost V 5 bases and J 2 bases; bases outside gene matches: 8. Repertoires were generated with immunoSEQ multiplex PCR, while TCRdb's copy carries only in-frame clones and drops some. The sample lists 50,000 or so clones, over 85% occurring once. V is TRBV27 and J is TRBJ2-3; the match to TRBD2 covers 9 bases. This clonotype was sampled from a human patient who received a combined kidney and bone marrow transplant. Some T cells may have come from the graft donor. The sample consisted of CD8+ T cells from blood (PBMCs), taken 12 months after the transplant. CDR3 residues: CASSGLAGEVTDTQYF. In nucleotides, the CDR3 is TGTGCCAGCAGTGGATTAGCGGGGGAGGTCACAGATACGCAGTATTTT.